Below, 5 T cell receptor beta chains from the same sample are listed, as sequenced in a study of T cell responses to AZD1222 COVID-19 vaccine. Profiling relied on immunoSEQ multiplex PCR, and the TCRdb table lists in-frame clones only, not all of them. The sample includes 95,000 to 150,000 clones, around 91% of them seen just once. Material: peripheral blood, obtained on day 0 of AZD1222 vaccination. Receptors originate from an adult in good health.

This clone was recorded only once. V usage is TRBV9 and J usage is TRBJ1-2; D is unresolved. The CDR3 has 20 amino acids. The germline CDR1 and CDR2 sequences are SGDLS and YYNGEE. V was cut by 3 bases and J by 1 base, with 28 bases left in between. In DNA form, the CDR3 reads TGTGCCAGCAGCGCCAGATCTTCACGGGGTTCAAGAACGAATAACTATGGCTACACCTTC. Protein product: CASSARSSRGSRTNNYGYTF. The full variable domain, with the rest looked up from reference TRBV9 and TRBJ1-2, is DSGVTQTPKHLITATGQRVTLRCSPRSGDLSVYWYQQSLDQGLQFLIQYYNGEERAKGNILERFSAQQFPDLHSELNLSSLELGDSALYFCASSARSSRGSRTNNYGYTFGSGTRLTVV.

CDR3 coding DNA: TGTGCCAGTAGTATGACCGGGACCTCTATGTTAACCCAGCATTTT. This translates into CASSMTGTSMLTQHF. The rearrangement links TRBV19 to TRBJ1-5; D may be TRBD1 (5 bases). Trimming stripped 3 bases from V and 11 bases from J, with 20 bases between. The CDR3 is 15 amino acids. Germline CDR1 LNHDA, CDR2 SQIVND (reference sequence).

The chain is built from TRBV10-3 and TRBJ1-2; no clear D. Germline loops: CDR1 ENHRY, CDR2 SYGVKD. The CDR3 totals 12 residues. Trimming stripped 2 bases from V and 2 bases from J, with 3 bases between. In DNA form, the CDR3 reads TGTGCCATCAGTGAGGTGAACTATGGCTACACCTTC. Encoded protein: CAISEVNYGYTF.

The chain uses TRBV20-1 and TRBJ1-2, with a possible D match to TRBD1 (5 bases). The CDR3 loop spans 11 amino acids. V lost 5 bases and J lost 8, with 12 bases in between. Germline-derived CDR1 and CDR2 are DFQATT and SNEGSKA (reference sequence). For the CDR3, the DNA is TGCAGTGCTGCGGGGGGAGGCGGCTACACCTTC. This codes for CSAAGGGGYTF.

The chain is built from TRBV9 and TRBJ1-2, with 9 nucleotides matching TRBD1. V was clipped by 4 bases and J by 3 bases; unmatched bases: 16. Germline CDR1 and CDR2: SGDLS and YYNGEE. The CDR3 is made up of 18 amino acids. The CDR3 bases are TGTGCCAGCAGCCCAAGCCCAGCGGACAGGGGCGGCGACTATGGCTACACCTTC. Amino acids: CASSPSPADRGGDYGYTF.